This T cell receptor (beta chain) was recovered during a study of shared clonotypes between healthy human individuals. J lost 4 bases, V lost 4 bases, and 3 bases had no gene match. This CDR3 comprises 13 residues. Germline V CDR1 and CDR2: SGHDT, YYEEEE. Authors' processing steps: With immunoSEQ giving junction-only sequences and no quality scores, filtering differed. Clones were read by immunoSEQ multiplex PCR, and TCRdb kept only the in-frame ones, dropping some. Clonal size and the V and J genes are those of that table, whereas D and trimming came from the DNA. The sample gives over 2 million clones, around 93% of which show up once; approximately 0.39% is in the top ten.

The receptor was isolated from a man aged 18 to 29 in good health. Some clones in this sample may be carry-over from other donors' samples. This chain uses TRBV5-6 with TRBJ1-2; 8 bases line up with TRBD1. Sequenced material: naive CD4+ T cells from PBMCs. This sample's subset: CD45RA+ positively selected. CDR3 amino acids: CASSRQGIYGYTF. CDR3 bases: TGTGCCAGCAGCAGACAGGGGATCTATGGCTACACCTTC.